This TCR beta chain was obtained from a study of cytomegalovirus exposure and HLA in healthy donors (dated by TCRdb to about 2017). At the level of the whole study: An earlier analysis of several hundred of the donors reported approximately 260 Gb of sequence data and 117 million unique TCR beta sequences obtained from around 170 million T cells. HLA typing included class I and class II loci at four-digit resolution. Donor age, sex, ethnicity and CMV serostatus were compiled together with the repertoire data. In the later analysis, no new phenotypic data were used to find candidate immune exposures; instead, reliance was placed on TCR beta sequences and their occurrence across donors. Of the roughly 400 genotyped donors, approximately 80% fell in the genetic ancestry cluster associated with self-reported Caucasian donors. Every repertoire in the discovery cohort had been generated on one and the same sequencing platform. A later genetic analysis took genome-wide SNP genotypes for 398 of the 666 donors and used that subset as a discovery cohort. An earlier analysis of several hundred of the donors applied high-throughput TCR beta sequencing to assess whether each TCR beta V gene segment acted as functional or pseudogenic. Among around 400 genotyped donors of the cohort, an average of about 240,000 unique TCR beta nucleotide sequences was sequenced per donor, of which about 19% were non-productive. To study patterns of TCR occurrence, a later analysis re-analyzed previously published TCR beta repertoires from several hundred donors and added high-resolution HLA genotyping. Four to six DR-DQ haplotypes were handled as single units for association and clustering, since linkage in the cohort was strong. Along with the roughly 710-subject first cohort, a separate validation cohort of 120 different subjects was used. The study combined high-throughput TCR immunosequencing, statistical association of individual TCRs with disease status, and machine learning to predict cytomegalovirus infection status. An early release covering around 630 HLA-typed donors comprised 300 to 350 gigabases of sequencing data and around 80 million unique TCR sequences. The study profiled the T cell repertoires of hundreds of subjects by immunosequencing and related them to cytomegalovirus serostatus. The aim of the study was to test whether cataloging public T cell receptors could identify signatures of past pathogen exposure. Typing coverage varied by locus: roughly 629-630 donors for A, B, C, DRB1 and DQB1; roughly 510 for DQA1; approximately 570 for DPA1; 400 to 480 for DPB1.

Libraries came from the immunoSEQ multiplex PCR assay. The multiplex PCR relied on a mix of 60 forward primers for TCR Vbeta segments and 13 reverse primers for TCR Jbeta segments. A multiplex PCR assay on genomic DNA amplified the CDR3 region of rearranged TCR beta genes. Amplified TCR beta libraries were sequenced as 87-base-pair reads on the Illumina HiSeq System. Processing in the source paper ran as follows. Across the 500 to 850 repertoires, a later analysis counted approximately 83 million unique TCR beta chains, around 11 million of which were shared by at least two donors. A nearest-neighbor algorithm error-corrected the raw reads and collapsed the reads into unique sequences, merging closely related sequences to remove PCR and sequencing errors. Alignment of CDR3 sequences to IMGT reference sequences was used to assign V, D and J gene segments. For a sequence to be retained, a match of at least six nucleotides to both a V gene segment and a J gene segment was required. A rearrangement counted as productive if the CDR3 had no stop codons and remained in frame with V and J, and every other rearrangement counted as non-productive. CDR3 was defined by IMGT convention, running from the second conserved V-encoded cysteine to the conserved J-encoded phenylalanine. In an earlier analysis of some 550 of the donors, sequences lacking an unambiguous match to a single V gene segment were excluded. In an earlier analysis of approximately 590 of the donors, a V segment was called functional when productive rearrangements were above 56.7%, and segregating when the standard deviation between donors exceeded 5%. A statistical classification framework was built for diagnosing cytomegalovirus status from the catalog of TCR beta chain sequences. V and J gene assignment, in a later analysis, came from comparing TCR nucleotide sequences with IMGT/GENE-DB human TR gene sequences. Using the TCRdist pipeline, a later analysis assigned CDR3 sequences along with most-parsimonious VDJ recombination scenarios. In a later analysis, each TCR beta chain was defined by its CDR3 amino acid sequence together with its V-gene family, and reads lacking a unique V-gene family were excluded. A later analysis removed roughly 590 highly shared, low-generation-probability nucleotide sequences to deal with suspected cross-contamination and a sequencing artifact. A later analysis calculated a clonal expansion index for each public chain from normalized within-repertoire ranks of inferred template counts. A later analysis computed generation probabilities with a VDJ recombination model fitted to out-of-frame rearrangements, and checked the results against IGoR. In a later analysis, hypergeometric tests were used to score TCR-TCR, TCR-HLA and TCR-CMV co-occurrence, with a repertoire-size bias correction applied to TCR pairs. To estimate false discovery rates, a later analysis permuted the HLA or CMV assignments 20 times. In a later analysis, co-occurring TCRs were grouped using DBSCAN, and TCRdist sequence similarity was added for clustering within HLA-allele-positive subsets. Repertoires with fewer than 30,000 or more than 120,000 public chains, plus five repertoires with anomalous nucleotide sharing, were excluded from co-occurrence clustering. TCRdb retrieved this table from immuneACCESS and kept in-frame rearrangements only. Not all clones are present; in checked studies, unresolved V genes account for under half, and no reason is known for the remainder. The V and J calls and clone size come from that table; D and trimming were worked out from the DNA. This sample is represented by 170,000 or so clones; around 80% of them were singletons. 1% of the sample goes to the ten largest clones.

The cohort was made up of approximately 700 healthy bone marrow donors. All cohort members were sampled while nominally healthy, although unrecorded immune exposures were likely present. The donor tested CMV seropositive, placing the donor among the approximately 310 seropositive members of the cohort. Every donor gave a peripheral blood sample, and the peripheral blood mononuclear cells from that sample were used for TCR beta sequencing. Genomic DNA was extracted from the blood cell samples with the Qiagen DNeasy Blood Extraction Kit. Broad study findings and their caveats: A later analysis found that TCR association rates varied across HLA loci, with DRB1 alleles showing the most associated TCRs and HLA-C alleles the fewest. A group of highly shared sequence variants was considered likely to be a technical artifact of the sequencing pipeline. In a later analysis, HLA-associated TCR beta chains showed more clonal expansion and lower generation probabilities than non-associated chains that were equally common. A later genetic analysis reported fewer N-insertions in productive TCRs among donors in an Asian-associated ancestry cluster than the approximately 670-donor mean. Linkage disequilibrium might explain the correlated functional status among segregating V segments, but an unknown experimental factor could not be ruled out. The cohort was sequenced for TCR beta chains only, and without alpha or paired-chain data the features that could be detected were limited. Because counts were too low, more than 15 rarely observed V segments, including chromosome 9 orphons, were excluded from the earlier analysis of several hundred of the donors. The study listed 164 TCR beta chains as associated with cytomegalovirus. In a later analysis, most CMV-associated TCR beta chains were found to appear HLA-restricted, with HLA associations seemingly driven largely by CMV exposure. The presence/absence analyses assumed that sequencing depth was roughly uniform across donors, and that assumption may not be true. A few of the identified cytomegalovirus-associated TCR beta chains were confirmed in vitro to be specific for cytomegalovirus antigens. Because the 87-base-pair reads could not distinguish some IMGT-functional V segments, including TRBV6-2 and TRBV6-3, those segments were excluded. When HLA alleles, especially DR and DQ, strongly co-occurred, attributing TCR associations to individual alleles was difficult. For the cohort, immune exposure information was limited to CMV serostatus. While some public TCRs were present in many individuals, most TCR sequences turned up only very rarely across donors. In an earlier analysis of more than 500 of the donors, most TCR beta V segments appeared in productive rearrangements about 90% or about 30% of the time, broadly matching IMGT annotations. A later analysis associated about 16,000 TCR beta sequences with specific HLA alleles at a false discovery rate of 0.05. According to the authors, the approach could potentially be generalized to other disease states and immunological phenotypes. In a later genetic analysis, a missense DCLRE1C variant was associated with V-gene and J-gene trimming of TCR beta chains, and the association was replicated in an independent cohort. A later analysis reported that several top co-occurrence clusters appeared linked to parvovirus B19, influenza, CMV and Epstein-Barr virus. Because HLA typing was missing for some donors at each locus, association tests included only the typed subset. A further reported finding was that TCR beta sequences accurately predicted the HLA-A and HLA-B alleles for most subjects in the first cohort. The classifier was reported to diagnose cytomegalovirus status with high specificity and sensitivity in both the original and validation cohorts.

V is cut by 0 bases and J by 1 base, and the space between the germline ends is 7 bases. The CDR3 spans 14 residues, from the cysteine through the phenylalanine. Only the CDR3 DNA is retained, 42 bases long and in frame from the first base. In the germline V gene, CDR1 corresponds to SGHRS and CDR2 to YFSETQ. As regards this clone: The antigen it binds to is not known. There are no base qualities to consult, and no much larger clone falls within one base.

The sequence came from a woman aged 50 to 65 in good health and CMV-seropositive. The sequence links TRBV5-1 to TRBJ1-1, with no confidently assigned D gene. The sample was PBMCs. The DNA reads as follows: TGCGCCAGCAGCTTGGAATTCGGGAACACTGAAGCTTTCTTT. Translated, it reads CASSLEFGNTEAFF.